These 11 T cell receptor beta chains share one sample of origin, sequenced in a study of T cells in Graves' hyperthyroidism and ophthalmopathy. Amplified regions were TCR beta CDR3 sequences from RNA transcripts. HTBI primers were employed in a first-round RT-PCR of the TCR CDR3. Via MiXCR, TCRdb re-called the multiplex PCR reads, giving one row per CDR3 protein. The sample yields under 700,000 distinct CDR3 sequences, over 15% seen once. Sequenced sample: blood. Receptors were obtained from a woman aged 18 to 35 with Graves' hyperthyroidism.

V gene TRBV7-2 combines with J gene TRBJ1-1; D unresolved. Trimming cost V 5 bases and J 11 bases, with 18 bases left between them. The CDR3 contains 13 residues. Germline V lookup: CDR1 SGHTA, CDR2 FQGNSA. CDR3 nucleotide sequence: TGTGCCAGCAGCCCGCGGGCGACGGTAGATGCTTTCTTT. It translates to CASSPRATVDAFF.

The V call is TRBV20-1, the J call TRBJ2-3; 9 bases map to TRBD2. V shed 6 bases and J 6 bases; nucleotides not matched to a gene: 13. This CDR3 contains 15 residues. Germline lookup yields CDR1 DFQATT and CDR2 SNEGSKA (reference sequence). The CDR3 is CSARGGALSRDTQYF. The CDR3 DNA reads TGCAGTGCCCGCGGGGGGGCCTTATCCCGCGATACGCAGTATTTT.

Points on this clonotype: A read error may be the cause here, since a much bigger clone is one base away. The V call is TRBV7-8, the J call TRBJ2-1; D possibly corresponds to TRBD2 (7 bases). The CDR3 runs 14 residues. The germline V gene encodes CDR1 SGHVS and CDR2 FQNEAQ. CDR3 protein: CASRKGGKDNEQSF. Here the CDR3 DNA reads TGTGCCAGCCGCAAGGGGGGGAAGGACAATGAGCAGTCCTTC.

This clonotype has a count of ten or more. This rearrangement joins TRBV29-1 to TRBJ2-1; no clear D gene. This CDR3 is 13 amino acids long. CDR1 is SQVTM and CDR2 is ANQGSEA in the germline V gene. V lost 0 bases and J lost 7, with 10 bases in between. The CDR3 here is CSVEDLWANEQFF. Written as DNA, the CDR3 is TGCAGCGTTGAAGATCTCTGGGCAAATGAGCAGTTCTTC.

The chain uses TRBV6-1 and TRBJ2-2; D call uncertain. The CDR3 totals 16 residues. CDR1 and CDR2 (germline): MNHNS, SASEGT. Trimming cost V 1 base and J 4 bases, with 13 bases left between them. CDR3 bases: TGTGCCAGCAGTGAAGAGGGTGGGATAGGCACCGGGGAGCTGTTTTTT. Protein sequence: CASSEEGGIGTGELFF.

A single count supports this clonotype. This chain joins TRBV11-2 and TRBJ2-3; TRBD1 aligns across 8 bases. This CDR3 contains 15 residues. J was trimmed by 5 bases and V by 6 bases; bases with no gene match: 10. The V gene's germline CDR1 is SGHAT and CDR2 FQNNGV. CDR3 loop: CASSSSGTGRDTQYF. The DNA for the CDR3 is TGTGCCAGCAGTTCCTCAGGGACAGGTAGAGATACGCAGTATTTT.

This clonotype was observed a handful of times. The chain employs TRBV15 and TRBJ2-1; the D call may be TRBD1 or TRBD2 (5 bases each). The CDR3 loop spans 15 amino acids. The germline V and J ends were trimmed by 0 bases and 9 bases, with 15 bases remaining between them. CDR1 LNHNV and CDR2 YYDKDF come from the germline V gene (reference sequence). CDR3 in amino acids: CATSRETGWGAEQFF. DNA for the CDR3: TGTGCCACCAGCAGAGAAACGGGATGGGGCGCTGAGCAGTTCTTC.

This clonotype turned up a few times. The gene calls are TRBV19 and TRBJ1-5, with 9 positions matching TRBD1. The germline V gene encodes CDR1 LNHDA and CDR2 SQIVND (reference sequence). V was clipped by 5 bases and J by 5 bases; unmatched bases: 10. The CDR3 runs 16 residues. The DNA of the CDR3 is TGTGCCAGTAGTCTCCGGGGGGGGACAGGGTATCAGCCCCAGCATTTT. It specifies CASSLRGGTGYQPQHF.

The sample holds many counts of this clonotype. This chain uses TRBV6-1 with TRBJ2-7, with TRBD1 matching 7 bases. In germline, CDR1 is MNHNS, CDR2 SASEGT. The CDR3 has 16 amino acids. V dropped 5 bases and J dropped 6; count of bases not matched to a gene: 16. CDR3 amino acids: CASSLSRQGGRSEQYF. CDR3 nucleotides: TGTGCCAGCAGTCTATCAAGACAGGGCGGTAGGAGCGAGCAGTACTTC.

The chain combines TRBV6-1 with TRBJ2-5, with D maybe TRBD2 (6 bases). The V end lost 5 bases, the J end lost 5 bases, and 18 bases lay between the germline ends. The CDR3 has 15 residues. Germline lookup yields CDR1 MNHNS and CDR2 SASEGT. Written as DNA, the CDR3 is TGTGCCAGCAGTAGAGCCGACAGCGGGTGGGAGACCCAGTACTTC. Translating it yields CASSRADSGWETQYF.

This clonotype was seen many times. The V call is TRBV5-8, the J call TRBJ2-5, with a possible D match to TRBD2 (6 bases). V was trimmed by 0 bases and J by 3 bases, leaving 15 bases between them. This CDR3 comprises 16 residues. Germline V gives CDR1 SGHTS, CDR2 YDEGEE. The CDR3 loop is CASSLEFGTAEETQYF. In DNA, the CDR3 is TGTGCCAGCAGCTTGGAGTTCGGGACTGCCGAAGAGACCCAGTACTTC.